The sequence of this T cell receptor beta chain was determined in a study of blood T cell repertoires in COVID-19. Background on the study: The United States, Italy and Spain supplied acute and convalescent COVID-19 samples.

Assay: immunoSEQ multiplex PCR; the TCRdb copy retains only in-frame clones and omits some. The repertoire consists of approximately 150,000 clones, with more than 75% occurring once and the leading ten covering more than 2%. J gave up 8 bases and V 2 bases, and 6 bases lay outside the gene matches. Looked up from germline, CDR1 is MNHEY and CDR2 is SVGAGI. CDR3 length: 15 residues. The chain recombines TRBV6-5 with TRBJ1-4; 9 positions agree with TRBD1. Material for sequencing was peripheral blood. The clonotype comes from a man aged 45-65 years who had recovered from COVID-19. CDR3 region: CASSYQGQGREKLFF. CDR3 DNA: TGTGCCAGCAGTTACCAAGGACAGGGGCGGGAAAAACTGTTTTTT.